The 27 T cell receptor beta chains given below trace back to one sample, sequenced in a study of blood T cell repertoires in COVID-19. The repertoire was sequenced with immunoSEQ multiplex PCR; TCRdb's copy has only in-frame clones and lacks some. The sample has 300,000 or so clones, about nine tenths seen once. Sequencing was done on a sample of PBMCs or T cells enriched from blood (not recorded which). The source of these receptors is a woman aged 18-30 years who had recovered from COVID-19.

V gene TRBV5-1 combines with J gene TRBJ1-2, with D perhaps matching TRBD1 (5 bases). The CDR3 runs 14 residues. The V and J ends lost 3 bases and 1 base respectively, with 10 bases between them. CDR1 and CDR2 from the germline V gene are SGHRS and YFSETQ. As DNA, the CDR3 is TGCGCCAGCAGCTCAACAGGTTTTAACTATGGCTACACCTTC. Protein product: CASSSTGFNYGYTF.

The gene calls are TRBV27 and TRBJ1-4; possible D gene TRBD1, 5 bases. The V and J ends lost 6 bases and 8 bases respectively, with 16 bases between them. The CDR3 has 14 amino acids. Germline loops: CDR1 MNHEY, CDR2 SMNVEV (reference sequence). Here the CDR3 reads CASRQWGGSEKLFF. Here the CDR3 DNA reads TGTGCCAGCAGGCAATGGGGGGGGTCAGAAAAACTGTTTTTT.

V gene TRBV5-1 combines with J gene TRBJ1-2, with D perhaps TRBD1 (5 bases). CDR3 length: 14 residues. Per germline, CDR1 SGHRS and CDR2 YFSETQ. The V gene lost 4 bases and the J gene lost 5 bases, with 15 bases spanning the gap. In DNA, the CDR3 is TGCGCCAGCAGCCCGGGGGAGCCTGGGTATGGCTACACCTTC. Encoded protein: CASSPGEPGYGYTF.

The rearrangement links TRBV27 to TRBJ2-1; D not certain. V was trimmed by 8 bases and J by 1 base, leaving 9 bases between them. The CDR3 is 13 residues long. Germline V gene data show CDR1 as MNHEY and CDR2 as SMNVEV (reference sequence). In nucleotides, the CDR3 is TGTGCCAGCGCCCCGGTTTCCTACAATGAGCAGTTCTTC. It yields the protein CASAPVSYNEQFF.

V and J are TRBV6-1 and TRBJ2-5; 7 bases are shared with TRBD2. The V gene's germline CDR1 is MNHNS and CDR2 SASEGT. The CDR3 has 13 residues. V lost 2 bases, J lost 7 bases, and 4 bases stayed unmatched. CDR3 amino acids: CASSEMGEGTQYF. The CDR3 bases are TGTGCCAGCAGTGAAATGGGGGAGGGGACCCAGTACTTC.

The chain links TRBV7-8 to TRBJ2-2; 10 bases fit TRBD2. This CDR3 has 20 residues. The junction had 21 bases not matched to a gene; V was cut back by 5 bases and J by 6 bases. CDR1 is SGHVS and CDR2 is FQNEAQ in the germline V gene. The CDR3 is CASSMKEVWVAGGRAGELFF. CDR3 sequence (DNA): TGTGCCAGCAGCATGAAGGAGGTTTGGGTAGCGGGGGGCCGAGCCGGGGAGCTGTTTTTT.

The CDR3 DNA follows: TGTGCCAGCTCACCACCGACAGTATCGAACACTGAAGCTTTCTTT. Protein product: CASSPPTVSNTEAFF. V usage is TRBV18 and J usage is TRBJ1-1, with D perhaps matching TRBD1 (5 bases). Germline CDR1 reads KGHSH; CDR2 reads LQKENI. The V end lost 0 bases, the J end lost 1 base, and 9 bases lay between the germline ends. The CDR3 spans 15 residues.

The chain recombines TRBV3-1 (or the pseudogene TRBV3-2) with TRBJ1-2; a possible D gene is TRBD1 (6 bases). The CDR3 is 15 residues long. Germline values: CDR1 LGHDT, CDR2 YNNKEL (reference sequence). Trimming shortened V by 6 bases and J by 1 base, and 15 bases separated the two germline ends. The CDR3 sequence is CASRWGPPYNYGYTF. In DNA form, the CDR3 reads TGTGCCAGCAGGTGGGGGCCACCTTATAACTATGGCTACACCTTC.

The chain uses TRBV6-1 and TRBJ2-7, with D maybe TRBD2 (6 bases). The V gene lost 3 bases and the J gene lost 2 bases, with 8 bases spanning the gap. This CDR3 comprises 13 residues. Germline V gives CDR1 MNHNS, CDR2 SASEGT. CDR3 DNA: TGTGCCAGCAGTGAGGGGGGTGCCTACGAGCAGTACTTC. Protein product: CASSEGGAYEQYF.

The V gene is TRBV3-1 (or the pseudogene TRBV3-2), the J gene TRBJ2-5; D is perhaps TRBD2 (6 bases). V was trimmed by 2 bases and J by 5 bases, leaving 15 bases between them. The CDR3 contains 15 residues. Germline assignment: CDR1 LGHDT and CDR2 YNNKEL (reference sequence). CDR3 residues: CASSQPGLGMETQYF. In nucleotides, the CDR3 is TGTGCCAGCAGCCAACCGGGACTGGGCATGGAGACCCAGTACTTC.

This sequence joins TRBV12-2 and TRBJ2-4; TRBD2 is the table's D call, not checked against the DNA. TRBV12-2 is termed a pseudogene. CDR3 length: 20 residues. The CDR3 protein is CASRPRQTSGGHQAKNIQYF. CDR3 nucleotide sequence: TGTGCAAGTCGCCCGCGCCAGACTAGCGGGGGGCATCAAGCCAAAAACATTCAGTACTTC.

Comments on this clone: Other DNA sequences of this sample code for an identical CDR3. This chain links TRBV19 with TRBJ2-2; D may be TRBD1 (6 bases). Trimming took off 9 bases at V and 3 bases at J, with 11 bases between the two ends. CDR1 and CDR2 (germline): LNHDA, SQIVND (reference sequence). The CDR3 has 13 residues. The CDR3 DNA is TGTGCCAGCAGGGGTAGGGACACCGGGGAGCTGTTTTTT. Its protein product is CASRGRDTGELFF. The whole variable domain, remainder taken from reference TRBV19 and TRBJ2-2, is DGGITQSPKYLFRKEGQNVTLSCEQNLNHDAMYWYRQDPGQGLRLIYYSQIVNDFQKGDIAEGYSVSREKKESFPLTVTSAQKNPTAFYLCASRGRDTGELFFGEGSRLTVL.

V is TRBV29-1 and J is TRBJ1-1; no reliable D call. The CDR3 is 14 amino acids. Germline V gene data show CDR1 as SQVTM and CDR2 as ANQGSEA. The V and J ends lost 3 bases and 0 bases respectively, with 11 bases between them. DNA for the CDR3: TGCAGCGTTGATGAGGGAATAGTGAACACTGAAGCTTTCTTT. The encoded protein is CSVDEGIVNTEAFF.

The CDR3 is CASSFGGGTEAFF. Here the CDR3 DNA reads TGTGCCAGCAGCTTCGGGGGAGGGACTGAAGCTTTCTTT. This chain uses TRBV7-8 with TRBJ1-1; maybe TRBD1 (5 bases). Germline CDR1 reads SGHVS; CDR2 reads FQNEAQ. The CDR3 covers 13 residues. Trimming took off 3 bases at V and 5 bases at J, with 10 bases between the two ends.

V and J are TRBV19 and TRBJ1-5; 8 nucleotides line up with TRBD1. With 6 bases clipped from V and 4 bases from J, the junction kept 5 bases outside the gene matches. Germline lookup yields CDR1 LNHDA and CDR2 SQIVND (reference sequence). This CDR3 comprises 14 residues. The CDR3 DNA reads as TGTGCCAGTAGGAGGACAGGGAGGAATCAGCCCCAGCATTTT. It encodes CASRRTGRNQPQHF.

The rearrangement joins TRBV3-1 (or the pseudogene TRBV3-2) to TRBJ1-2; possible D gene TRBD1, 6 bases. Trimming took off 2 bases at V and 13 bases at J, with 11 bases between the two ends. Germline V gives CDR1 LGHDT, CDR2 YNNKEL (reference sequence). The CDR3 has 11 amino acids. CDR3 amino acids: CASSQKGHLTF. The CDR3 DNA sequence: TGTGCCAGCAGCCAAAAGGGACATCTCACCTTC.

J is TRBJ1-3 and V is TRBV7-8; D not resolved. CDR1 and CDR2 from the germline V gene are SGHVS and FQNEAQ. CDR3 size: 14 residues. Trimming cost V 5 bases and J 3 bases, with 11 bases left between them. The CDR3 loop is CASSPSAVGNTIYF. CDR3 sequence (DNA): TGTGCCAGCAGCCCTTCTGCGGTTGGAAACACCATATATTTT.

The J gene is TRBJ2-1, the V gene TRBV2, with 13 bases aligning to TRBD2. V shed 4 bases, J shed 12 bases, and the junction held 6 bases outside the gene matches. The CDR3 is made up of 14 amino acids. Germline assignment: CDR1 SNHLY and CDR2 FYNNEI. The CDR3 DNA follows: TGTGCCAGCAGTGGAGAACTAGCGGGAGGGCTGCAGTTCTTC. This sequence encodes CASSGELAGGLQFF.

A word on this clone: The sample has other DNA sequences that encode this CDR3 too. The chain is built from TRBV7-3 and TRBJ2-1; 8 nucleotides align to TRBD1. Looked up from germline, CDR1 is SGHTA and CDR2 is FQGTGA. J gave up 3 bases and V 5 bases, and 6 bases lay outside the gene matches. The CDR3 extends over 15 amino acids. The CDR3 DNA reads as TGTGCCAGCAGCCCTGACAGGGGAGGCTACAATGAGCAGTTCTTC. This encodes CASSPDRGGYNEQFF.

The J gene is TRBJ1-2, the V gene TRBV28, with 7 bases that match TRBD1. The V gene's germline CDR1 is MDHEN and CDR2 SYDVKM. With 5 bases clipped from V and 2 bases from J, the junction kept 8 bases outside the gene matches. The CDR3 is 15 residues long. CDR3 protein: CASSPSGQANYGYTF. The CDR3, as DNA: TGTGCCAGCAGTCCCTCAGGACAGGCCAACTATGGCTACACCTTC.

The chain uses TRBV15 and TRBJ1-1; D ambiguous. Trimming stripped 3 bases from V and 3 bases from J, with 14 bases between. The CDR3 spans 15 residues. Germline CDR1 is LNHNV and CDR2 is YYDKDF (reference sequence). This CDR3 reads CATSSVPTGYTEAFF. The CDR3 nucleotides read TGTGCCACCAGCAGTGTCCCAACCGGTTACACTGAAGCTTTCTTT. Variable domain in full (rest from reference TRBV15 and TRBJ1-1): DAMVIQNPRYQVTQFGKPVTLSCSQTLNHNVMYWYQQKSSQAPKLLFHYYDKDFNNEADTPDNFQSRRPNTSFCFLDIRSPGLGDTAMYLCATSSVPTGYTEAFFGQGTRLTVV.

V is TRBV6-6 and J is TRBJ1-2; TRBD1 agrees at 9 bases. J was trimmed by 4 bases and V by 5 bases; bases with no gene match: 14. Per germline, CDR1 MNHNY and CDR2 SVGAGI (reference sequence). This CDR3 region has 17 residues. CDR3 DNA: TGTGCCAGCAGTCCAAGGACAGGGGACGCTTCCAGCTATGGCTACACCTTC. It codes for CASSPRTGDASSYGYTF.

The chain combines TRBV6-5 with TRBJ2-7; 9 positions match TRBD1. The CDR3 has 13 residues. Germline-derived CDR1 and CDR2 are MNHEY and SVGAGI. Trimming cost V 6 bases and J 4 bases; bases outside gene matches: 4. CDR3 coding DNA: TGTGCCAGCAGGACGGACAGGGGTTACGAGCAGTACTTC. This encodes CASRTDRGYEQYF.

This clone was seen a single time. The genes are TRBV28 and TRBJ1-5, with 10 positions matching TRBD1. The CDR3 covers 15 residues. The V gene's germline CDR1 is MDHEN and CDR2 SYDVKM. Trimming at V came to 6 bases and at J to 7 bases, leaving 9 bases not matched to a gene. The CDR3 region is CASSPSGQGIQPQHF. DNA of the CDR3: TGTGCCAGCAGCCCCTCGGGACAGGGGATCCAGCCCCAGCATTTT.

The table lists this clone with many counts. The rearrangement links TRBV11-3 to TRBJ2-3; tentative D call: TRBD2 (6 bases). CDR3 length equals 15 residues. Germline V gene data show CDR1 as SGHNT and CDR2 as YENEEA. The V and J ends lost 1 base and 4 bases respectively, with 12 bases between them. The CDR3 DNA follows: TGTGCCAGCAGCTTAGGTGGAGGGGAAGCAGATACGCAGTATTTT. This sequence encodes CASSLGGGEADTQYF.

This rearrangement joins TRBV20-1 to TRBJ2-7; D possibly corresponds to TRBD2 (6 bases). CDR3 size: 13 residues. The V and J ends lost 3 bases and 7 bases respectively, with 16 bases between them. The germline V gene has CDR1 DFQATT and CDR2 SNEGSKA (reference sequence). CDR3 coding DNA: TGCAGTGCTAGTCCGCGGGATGGATGGGAGCAGTACTTC. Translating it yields CSASPRDGWEQYF.

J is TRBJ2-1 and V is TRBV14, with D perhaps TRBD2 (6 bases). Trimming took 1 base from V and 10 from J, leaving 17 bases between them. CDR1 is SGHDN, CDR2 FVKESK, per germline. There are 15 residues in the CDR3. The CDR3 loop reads CASSQVREEGYEQFF. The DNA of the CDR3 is TGTGCCAGCAGCCAAGTGAGGGAGGAGGGATACGAGCAGTTCTTC.